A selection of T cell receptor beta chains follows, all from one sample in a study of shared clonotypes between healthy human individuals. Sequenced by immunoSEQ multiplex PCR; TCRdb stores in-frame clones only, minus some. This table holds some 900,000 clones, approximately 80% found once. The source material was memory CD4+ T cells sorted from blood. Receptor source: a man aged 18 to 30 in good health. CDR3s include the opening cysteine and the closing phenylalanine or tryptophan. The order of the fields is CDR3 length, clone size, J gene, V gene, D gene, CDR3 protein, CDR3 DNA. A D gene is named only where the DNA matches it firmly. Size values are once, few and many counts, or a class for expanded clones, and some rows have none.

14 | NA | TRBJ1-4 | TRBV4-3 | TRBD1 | CASSQGQGAGKLFF | TGCGCCAGCAGCCAAGGACAGGGGGCGGGGAAACTGTTTTTT
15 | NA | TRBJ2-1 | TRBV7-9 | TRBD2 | CASSPSGSLYNEQFF | TGTGCCAGCAGCCCGAGCGGGAGCCTCTACAATGAGCAGTTCTTC
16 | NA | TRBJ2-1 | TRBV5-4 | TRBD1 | CASSSRTGEAYNEQFF | TGTGCCAGCAGCTCACGGACAGGGGAGGCCTACAATGAGCAGTTCTTC
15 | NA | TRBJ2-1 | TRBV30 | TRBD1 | CAWRRAGTGSPEQFF | TGTGCCTGGAGGAGGGCCGGGACAGGGTCCCCTGAGCAGTTCTTC
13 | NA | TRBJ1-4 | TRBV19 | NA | CASSYGGAEKLFF | TGTGCCAGCTCTTACGGGGGGGCTGAAAAACTGTTTTTT
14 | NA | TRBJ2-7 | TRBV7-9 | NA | CASSPPDTYYEQYF | TGTGCCAGCAGCCCTCCCGACACGTACTACGAGCAGTACTTC
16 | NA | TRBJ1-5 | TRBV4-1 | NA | CASSPSGADSNQPQHF | TGCGCCAGCAGCCCGTCTGGGGCAGATAGCAATCAGCCCCAGCATTTT
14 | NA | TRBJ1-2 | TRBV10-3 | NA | CAISAGAEHYGYTF | TGTGCCATCAGTGCAGGGGCCGAACACTATGGCTACACCTTC
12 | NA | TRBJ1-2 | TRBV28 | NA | CASIARRQSATF | TGTGCCAGCATTGCCCGGAGACAGTCGGCGACCTTC
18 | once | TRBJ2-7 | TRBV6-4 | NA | CASSGARVAAPNSYEQYF | TGTGCCAGCAGTGGCGCCCGGGTAGCGGCTCCTAACTCCTACGAGCAGTACTTC
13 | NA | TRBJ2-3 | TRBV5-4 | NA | CASSLRPGDTQYF | TGTGCCAGCAGCCTGCGACCGGGAGATACGCAGTATTTT
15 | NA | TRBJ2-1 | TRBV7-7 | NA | CASSLDNQGGNEQFF | TGTGCTAGCAGCTTAGATAACCAGGGGGGCAATGAGCAGTTCTTC
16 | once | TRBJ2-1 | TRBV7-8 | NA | CASSPRTRGTYNEQFF | TGTGCCAGCAGCCCTCGGACCCGGGGCACCTACAATGAGCAGTTCTTC
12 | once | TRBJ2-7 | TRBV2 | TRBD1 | CASTLQGSEQYF | TGTGCCAGCACCCTACAGGGGAGTGAGCAGTACTTC
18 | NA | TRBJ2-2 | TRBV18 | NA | CASSPERAAFLNAGELFF | TGTGCCAGCTCACCAGAGCGGGCGGCCTTCCTCAACGCCGGGGAGCTGTTTTTT
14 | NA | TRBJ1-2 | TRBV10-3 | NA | CAISATAVNYGYTF | TGTGCCATCAGCGCGACCGCAGTAAACTATGGCTACACCTTC
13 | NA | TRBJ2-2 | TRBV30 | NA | CAWRLLNTGELFF | TGTGCCTGGAGGCTCCTAAACACCGGGGAGCTGTTTTTT
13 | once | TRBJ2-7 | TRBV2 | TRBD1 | CASRRQGNYEQYF | TGTGCCAGCAGAAGACAGGGTAACTACGAGCAGTACTTC
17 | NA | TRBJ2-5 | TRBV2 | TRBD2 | CASTRGGLAGSTETQYF | TGTGCCAGCACCCGAGGCGGTCTAGCGGGGTCGACTGAGACCCAGTACTTC
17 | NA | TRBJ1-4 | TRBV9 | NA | CASSGRWGSSTNEKLFF | TGTGCCAGCAGCGGTCGTTGGGGATCATCAACTAATGAAAAACTGTTTTTT
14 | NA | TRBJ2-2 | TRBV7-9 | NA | CASARAGGTGELFF | TGTGCCAGCGCTAGGGCAGGCGGGACCGGGGAGCTGTTTTTT
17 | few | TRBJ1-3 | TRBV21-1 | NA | CASSIDPPRDSGNTIYF | TGTGCCAGCAGCATAGACCCACCAAGGGATTCTGGAAACACCATATATTTT
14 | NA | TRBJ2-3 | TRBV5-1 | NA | CASSLGLVLDTQYF | TGCGCCAGCAGCTTGGGACTAGTCCTAGATACGCAGTATTTT
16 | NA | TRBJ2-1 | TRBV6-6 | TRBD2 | CASSYSTAGGYNEQFF | TGTGCCAGCAGTTACTCGACAGCGGGGGGCTACAATGAGCAGTTCTTC
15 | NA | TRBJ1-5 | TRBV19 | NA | CASSPLTGSEQPQHF | TGTGCCAGTAGCCCGCTAACAGGGTCGGAGCAGCCCCAGCATTTT
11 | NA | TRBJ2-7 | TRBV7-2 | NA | CASSSTLEQYF | TGTGCCAGCAGCTCAACCCTCGAGCAGTACTTC
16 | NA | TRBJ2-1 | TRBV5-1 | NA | CASSLEGGAGDNEQFF | TGCGCCAGCAGCTTGGAAGGGGGAGCCGGGGACAATGAGCAGTTCTTC
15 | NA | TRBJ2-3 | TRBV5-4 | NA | CASSRTVTSTDTQYF | TGTGCCAGCAGCCGGACGGTGACTAGCACAGATACGCAGTATTTT
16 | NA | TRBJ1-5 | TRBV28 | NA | CASSLGRDTGNQPQHF | TGTGCCAGCAGTTTGGGCAGGGATACGGGCAATCAGCCCCAGCATTTT
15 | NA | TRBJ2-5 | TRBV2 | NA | CASSPGTKVQETQYF | TGTGCCAGCAGTCCCGGGACAAAAGTCCAAGAGACCCAGTACTTC
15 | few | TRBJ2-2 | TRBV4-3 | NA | CASSQAAFNTGELFF | TGCGCCAGCAGCCAAGCAGCCTTCAACACCGGGGAGCTGTTTTTT
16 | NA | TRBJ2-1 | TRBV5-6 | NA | CASSLVYGMGGDEQFF | TGTGCCAGCAGCTTGGTTTATGGTATGGGGGGCGATGAGCAGTTCTTC
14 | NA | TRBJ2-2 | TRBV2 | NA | CASSEIRGGGELFF | TGTGCCAGCAGTGAAATACGGGGAGGCGGGGAGCTGTTTTTT
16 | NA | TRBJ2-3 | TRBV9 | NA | CASSPPRGGSTDTQYF | TGTGCCAGCAGCCCCCCCCGGGGCGGTTCCACAGATACGCAGTATTTT